This TCR beta chain was obtained from a study of blood T cell repertoires in COVID-19. Overall study context: Sample material is recorded as cDNA or gDNA derived from T cells, B-cell-depleted T cells, or PBMCs.

Authors' data handling: Nucleated cell counts were estimated from reference gene primer amplification. Sequenced by immunoSEQ multiplex PCR; TCRdb stores in-frame clones only, minus some. V, J and clone size are taken as reported in that table, and D and trimming were inferred from the DNA itself. The table shows approximately 120,000 clones, with 74% occurring only once. Germline CDR1 ENHRY, CDR2 SYGVKD. Trimming removed 0 bases from V and 0 bases from J; junction bases left unmatched: 10. The CDR3 runs 20 residues. Source material: peripheral blood. The receptor's source is a man older than 75 with COVID-19, enrolled during active disease. The rearrangement joins TRBV10-3 to TRBJ2-1; 11 nucleotides match TRBD2. CDR3 sequence: CAISESLGLAEGSSYNEQFF. Written as DNA, the CDR3 is TGTGCCATCAGTGAGTCTTTGGGACTAGCGGAGGGAAGCTCCTACAATGAGCAGTTCTTC.